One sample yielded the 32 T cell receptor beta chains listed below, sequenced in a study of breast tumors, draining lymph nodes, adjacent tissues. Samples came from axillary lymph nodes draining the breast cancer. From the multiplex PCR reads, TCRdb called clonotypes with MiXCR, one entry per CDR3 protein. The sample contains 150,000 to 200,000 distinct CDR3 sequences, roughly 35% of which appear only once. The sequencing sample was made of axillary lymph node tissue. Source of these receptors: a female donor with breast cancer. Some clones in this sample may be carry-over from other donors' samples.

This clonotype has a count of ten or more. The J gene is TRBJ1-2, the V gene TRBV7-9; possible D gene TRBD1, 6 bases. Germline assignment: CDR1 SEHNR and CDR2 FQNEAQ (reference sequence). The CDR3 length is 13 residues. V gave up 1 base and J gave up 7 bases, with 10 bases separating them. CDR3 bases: TGTGCCAGCAGCTTAGACAGGGCTCTTGGCTACACCTTC. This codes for CASSLDRALGYTF.

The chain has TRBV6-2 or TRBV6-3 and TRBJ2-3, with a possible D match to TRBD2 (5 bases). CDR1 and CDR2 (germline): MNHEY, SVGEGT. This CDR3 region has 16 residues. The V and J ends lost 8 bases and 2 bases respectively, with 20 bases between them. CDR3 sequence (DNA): TGTGCCAGCGGGCCGGGATACGGTTCGCTCACAGATACGCAGTATTTT. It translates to CASGPGYGSLTDTQYF.

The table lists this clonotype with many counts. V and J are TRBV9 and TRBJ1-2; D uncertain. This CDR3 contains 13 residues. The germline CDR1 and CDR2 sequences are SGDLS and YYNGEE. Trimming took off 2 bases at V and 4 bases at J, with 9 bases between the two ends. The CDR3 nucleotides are TGTGCCAGCAGCGTGTGGGCTAGCTATGGCTACACCTTC. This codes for CASSVWASYGYTF. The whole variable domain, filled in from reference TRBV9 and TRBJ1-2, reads DSGVTQTPKHLITATGQRVTLRCSPRSGDLSVYWYQQSLDQGLQFLIQYYNGEERAKGNILERFSAQQFPDLHSELNLSSLELGDSALYFCASSVWASYGYTFGSGTRLTVV.

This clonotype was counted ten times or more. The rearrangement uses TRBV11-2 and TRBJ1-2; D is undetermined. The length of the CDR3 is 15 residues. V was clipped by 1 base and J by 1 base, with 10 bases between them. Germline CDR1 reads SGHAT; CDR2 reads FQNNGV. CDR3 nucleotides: TGTGCCAGCAGCTTAGGTGTCCAGAGTAACTATGGCTACACCTTC. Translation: CASSLGVQSNYGYTF.

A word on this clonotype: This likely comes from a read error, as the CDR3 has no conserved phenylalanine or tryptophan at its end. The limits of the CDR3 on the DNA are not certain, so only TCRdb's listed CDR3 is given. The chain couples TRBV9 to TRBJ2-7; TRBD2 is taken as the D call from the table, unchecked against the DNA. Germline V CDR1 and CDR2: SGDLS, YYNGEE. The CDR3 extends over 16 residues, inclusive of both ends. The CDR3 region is CASSPWGEGLGPTSST.

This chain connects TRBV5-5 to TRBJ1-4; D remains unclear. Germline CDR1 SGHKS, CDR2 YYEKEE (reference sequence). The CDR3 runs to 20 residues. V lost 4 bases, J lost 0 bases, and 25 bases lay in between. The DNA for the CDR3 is TGTGCCAGCAGCCGGACTAGCGGGAGGGATACCCCCTCAACTAATGAAAAACTGTTTTTT. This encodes CASSRTSGRDTPSTNEKLFF.

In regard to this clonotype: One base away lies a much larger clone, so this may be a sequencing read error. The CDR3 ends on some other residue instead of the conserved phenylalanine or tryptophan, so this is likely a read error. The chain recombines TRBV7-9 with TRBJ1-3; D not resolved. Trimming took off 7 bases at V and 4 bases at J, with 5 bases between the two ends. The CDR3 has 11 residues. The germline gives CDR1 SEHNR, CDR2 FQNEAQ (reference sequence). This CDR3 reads CASNSGNTIYS. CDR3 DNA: TGTGCCAGCAATTCCGGAAACACCATATATTCT.

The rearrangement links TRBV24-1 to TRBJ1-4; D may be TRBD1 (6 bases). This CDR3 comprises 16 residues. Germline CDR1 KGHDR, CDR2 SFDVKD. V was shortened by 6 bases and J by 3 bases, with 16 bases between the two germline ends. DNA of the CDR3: TGTGCCACCAGTCTCGGCAGGGGTACATCTAATGAAAAACTGTTTTTT. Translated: CATSLGRGTSNEKLFF.

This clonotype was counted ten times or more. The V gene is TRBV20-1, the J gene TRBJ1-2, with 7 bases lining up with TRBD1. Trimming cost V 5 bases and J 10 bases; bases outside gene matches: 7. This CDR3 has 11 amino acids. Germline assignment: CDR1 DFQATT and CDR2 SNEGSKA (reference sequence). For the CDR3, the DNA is TGCAGTGCTCCAAACAGGGGTGACTACACCTTC. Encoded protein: CSAPNRGDYTF.

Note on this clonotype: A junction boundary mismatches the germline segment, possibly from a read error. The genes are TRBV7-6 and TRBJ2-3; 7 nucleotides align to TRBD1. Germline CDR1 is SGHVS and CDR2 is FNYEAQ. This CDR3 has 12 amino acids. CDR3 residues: CASSLAGTAQCF. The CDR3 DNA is TGTGCCAGCAGCTTAGCGGGGACAGCACAGTGCTTT.

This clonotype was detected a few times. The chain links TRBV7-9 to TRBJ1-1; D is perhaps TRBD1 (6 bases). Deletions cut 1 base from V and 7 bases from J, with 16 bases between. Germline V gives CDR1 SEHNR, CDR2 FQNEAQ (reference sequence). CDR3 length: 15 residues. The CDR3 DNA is TGTGCCAGCAGCTTAGAGTCTCAGGGGTGGAATGAAGCTTTCTTT. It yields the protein CASSLESQGWNEAFF.

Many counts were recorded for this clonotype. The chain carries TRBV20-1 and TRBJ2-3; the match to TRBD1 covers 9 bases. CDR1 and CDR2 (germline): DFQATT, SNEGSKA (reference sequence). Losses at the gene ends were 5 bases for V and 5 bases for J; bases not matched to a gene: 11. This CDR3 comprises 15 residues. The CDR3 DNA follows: TGCAGTGCTCCCGGACAGGGGTCCCTCGAAGATACGCAGTATTTT. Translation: CSAPGQGSLEDTQYF.

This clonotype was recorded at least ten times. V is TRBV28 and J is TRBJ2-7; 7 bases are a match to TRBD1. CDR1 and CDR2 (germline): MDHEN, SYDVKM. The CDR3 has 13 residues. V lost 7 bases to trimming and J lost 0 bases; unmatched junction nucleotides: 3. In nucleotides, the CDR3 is TGTGCCAGCATAGACAGGGCCTCCTACGAGCAGTACTTC. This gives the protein CASIDRASYEQYF.

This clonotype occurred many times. CDR3 loop: CRVRDRGNSPLHF. The DNA for the CDR3 is TGCAGGGTAAGAGACAGGGGAAATTCACCCCTCCACTTT. The chain is built from TRBV29-1 and TRBJ1-6; 8 nucleotides agree with TRBD1. This CDR3 has 13 residues. Germline-derived CDR1 and CDR2 are SQVTM and ANQGSEA.

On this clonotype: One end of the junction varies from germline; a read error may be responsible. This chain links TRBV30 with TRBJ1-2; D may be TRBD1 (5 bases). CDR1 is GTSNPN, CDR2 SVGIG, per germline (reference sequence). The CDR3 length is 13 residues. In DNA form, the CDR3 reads TGTGCCCGGAGCCTGTGGGGGAACTATGGCCACACCTTC. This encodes CARSLWGNYGHTF.

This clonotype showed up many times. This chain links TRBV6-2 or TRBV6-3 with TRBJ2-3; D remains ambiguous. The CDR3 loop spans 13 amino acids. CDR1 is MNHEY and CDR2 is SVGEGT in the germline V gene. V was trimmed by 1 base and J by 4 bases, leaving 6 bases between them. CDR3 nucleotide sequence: TGTGCCAGCAGTTACTTCGACCCAGATACGCAGTATTTT. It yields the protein CASSYFDPDTQYF.

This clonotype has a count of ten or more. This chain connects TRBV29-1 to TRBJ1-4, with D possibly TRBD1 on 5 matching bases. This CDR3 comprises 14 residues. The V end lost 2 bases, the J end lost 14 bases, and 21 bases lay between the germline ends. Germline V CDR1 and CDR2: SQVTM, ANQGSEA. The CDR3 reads CSVELGEWGGKLFF. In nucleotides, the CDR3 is TGCAGCGTTGAATTAGGGGAGTGGGGGGGAAAGCTGTTTTTT.

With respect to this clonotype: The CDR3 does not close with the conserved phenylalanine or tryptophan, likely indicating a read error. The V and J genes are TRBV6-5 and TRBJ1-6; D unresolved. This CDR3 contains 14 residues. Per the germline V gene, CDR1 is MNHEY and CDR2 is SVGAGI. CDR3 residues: CASSYGEFNSPLHL. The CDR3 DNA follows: TGTGCCAGCAGTTACGGGGAATTCAATTCACCTCTCCACTTA.

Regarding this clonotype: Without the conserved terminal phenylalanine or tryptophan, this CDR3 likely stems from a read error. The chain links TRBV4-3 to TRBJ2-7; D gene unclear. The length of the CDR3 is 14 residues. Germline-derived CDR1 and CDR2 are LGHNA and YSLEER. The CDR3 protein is CASGQAQDSYEQYL. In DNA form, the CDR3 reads TGCGCCAGCGGCCAAGCCCAGGACTCCTACGAGCAGTACCTC.

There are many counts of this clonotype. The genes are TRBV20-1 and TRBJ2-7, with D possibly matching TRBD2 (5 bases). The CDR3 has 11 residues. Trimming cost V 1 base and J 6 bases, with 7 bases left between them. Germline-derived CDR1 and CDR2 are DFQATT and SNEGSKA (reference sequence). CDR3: CSARGTSEQYF. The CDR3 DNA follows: TGCAGTGCTAGAGGGACTTCCGAGCAGTACTTC.

The CDR3 loop reads CATRSAGLDFEQYF. In nucleotides, the CDR3 is TGTGCCACTAGGTCGGCGGGACTCGACTTCGAGCAGTACTTC. J is TRBJ2-7 and V is TRBV19; a possible D gene is TRBD2 (6 bases). V gave up 10 bases and J gave up 6 bases, with 22 bases separating them. Germline V gives CDR1 LNHDA, CDR2 SQIVND (reference sequence). The CDR3 is 14 residues long.

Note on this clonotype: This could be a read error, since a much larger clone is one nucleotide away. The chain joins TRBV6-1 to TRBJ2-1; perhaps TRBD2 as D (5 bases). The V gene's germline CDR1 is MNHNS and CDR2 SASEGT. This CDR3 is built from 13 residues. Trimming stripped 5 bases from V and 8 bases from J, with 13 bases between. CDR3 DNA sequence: TGTGCCAGCAGTCAACTCGGGGTCCATGAGCAGTTCTTC. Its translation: CASSQLGVHEQFF.

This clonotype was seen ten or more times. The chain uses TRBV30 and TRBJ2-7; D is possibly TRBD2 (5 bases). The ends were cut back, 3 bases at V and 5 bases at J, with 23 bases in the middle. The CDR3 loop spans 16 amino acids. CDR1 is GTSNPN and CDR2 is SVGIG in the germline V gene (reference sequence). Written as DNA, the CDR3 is TGTGCCTGGAGCAGCTCCCGCGACTACTCTGTCGACGAGCAGTACTTC. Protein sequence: CAWSSSRDYSVDEQYF.

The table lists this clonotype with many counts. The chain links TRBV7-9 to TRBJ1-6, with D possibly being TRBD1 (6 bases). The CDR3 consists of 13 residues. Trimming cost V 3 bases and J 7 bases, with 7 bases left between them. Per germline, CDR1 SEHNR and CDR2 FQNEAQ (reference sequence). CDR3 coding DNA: TGTGCCAGCAGCTTGGGGACAAATTCACCCCTCCACTTT. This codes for CASSLGTNSPLHF.

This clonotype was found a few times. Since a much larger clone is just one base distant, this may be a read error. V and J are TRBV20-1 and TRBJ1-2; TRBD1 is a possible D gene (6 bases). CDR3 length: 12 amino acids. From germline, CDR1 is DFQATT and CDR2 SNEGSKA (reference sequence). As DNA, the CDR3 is TGCAGTGCTAGGAGAGGGGGAGGCGGCTCCACCTTC. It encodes CSARRGGGGSTF.

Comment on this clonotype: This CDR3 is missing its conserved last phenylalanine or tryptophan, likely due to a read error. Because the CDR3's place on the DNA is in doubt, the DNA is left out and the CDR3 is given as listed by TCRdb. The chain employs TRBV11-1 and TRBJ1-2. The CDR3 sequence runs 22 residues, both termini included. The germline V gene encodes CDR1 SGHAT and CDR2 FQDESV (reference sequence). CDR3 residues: CASSFYICSPGSKTGTRYGYTS.

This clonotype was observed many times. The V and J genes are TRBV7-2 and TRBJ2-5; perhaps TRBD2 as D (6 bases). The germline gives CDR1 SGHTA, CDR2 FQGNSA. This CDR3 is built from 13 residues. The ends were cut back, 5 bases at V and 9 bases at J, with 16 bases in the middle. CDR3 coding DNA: TGTGCCAGCAGCCTAAAGGGACGGAGGGCCCAGTACTTC. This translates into CASSLKGRRAQYF.

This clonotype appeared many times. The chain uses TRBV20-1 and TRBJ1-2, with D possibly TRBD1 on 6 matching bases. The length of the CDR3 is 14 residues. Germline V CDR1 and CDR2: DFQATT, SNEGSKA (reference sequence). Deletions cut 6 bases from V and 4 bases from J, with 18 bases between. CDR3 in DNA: TGCAGTGCCCCAAACCGGGACACCGGCTATGGCTACACCTTC. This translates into CSAPNRDTGYGYTF.

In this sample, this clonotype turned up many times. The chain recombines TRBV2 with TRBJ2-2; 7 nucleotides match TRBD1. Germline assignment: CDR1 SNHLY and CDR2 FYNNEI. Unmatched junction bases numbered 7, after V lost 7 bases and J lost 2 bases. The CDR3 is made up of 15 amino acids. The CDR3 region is CASILGTVNTGELFF. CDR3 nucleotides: TGTGCCAGCATCTTAGGGACAGTCAACACCGGGGAGCTGTTTTTT.

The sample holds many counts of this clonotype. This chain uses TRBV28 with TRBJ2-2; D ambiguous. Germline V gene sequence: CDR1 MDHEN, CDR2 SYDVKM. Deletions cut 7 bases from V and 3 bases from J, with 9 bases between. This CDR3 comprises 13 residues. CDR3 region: CASNYIDTGELFF. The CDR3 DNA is TGTGCCAGCAACTATATAGACACCGGGGAGCTGTTTTTT.

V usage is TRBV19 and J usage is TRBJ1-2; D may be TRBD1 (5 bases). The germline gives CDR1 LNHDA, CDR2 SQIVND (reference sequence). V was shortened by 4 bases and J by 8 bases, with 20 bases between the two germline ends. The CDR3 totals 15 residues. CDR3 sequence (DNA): TGTGCCAGTAGTACCCTGTCTTGGGACGGGTTCGGCTACACCTTC. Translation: CASSTLSWDGFGYTF.

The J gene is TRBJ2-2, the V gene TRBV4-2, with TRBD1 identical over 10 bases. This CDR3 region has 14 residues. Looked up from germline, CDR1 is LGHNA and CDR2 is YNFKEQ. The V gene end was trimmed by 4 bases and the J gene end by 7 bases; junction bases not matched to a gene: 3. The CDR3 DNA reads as TGTGCCAGCAGCCCGACAGGGGGCGGCGGGGAGCTGTTTTTT. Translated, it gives CASSPTGGGGELFF.